These T cell receptor beta chains were read from a single sample in a study of cytomegalovirus exposure and HLA in healthy donors. The table came from immunoSEQ multiplex PCR; TCRdb's copy has only in-frame clones and leaves some out. The table lists roughly 170,000 clones, 70% to 80% of them singletons. Material: PBMCs. The origin of the receptors is a man younger than 40 in good health and CMV-seronegative. The CDR3 runs from the conserved cysteine through the conserved F or W. A D gene is named only where the DNA matches it firmly. Size is stated for part of the rows, as once, few or many counts, or as a class when the clone is expanded.

>once|TRBD1|TRBJ1-1|TRBV25-1
TGTGCCAGCAGTGAGAGACCGGGACAGGGAGGAACTGAAGCTTTCTTT
CASSERPGQGGTEAFF
>NA|NA|TRBJ2-1|TRBV5-4
TGTGCCAGCAGCCAAAAGCTGAGCTCCTACAATGAGCAGTTCTTC
CASSQKLSSYNEQFF
>NA|TRBD1|TRBJ1-5|TRBV28
TGTGCCAGCAGACACTGGACAGGGCAGGTTCAGCCCCAGCATTTT
CASRHWTGQVQPQHF
>NA|NA|TRBJ2-7|TRBV7-2
TGTGCCAGCAGCCTACCGACGCAGGACTACGAGCAGTACTTC
CASSLPTQDYEQYF
>NA|TRBD2|TRBJ2-7|TRBV2
TGTGCCAGCCGTCTAGCGGTGAGCTCCTACGAGCAGTACTTC
CASRLAVSSYEQYF
>NA|NA|TRBJ2-6|TRBV10-3
TGTGCCATCTTCTCGGGCTCTGGGGCCAACGTCCTGACTTTC
CAIFSGSGANVLTF
>NA|NA|TRBJ2-7|TRBV5-1
TGCGCCAGCAGCTTGACTAGTCCCTACGAGCAGTACTTC
CASSLTSPYEQYF
>NA|TRBD2|TRBJ2-3|TRBV5-1
TGCGCCAGCAGCTTGGCGACTAGCGGGGGCACAGATACGCAGTATTTT
CASSLATSGGTDTQYF
>NA|NA|TRBJ2-7|TRBV9
TGTGCCAGCAGCTTACAGGGCCACTCCTACGAGCAGTACTTC
CASSLQGHSYEQYF
>NA|TRBD2|TRBJ2-7|TRBV7-3
TGTGCCAGCAGCCCCCTAGCGGTAACACCGGGAACCATATACGAGCAGTACTTC
CASSPLAVTPGTIYEQYF
>NA|NA|TRBJ1-2|TRBV7-2
TGTGCCAGCAGCTTCCCTCAGGGTTATGGCTACACCTTC
CASSFPQGYGYTF
>NA|NA|TRBJ2-7|TRBV7-2
TGTGCCAGCAGCTTAATTGGCAGTGACTACGAGCAGTACTTC
CASSLIGSDYEQYF
>few|NA|TRBJ1-1|TRBV6-5
TGTGCCAGCAAGAGGGGGATGAACACTGAAGCTTTCTTT
CASKRGMNTEAFF
>NA|NA|TRBJ2-3|TRBV6-1
TGTGCCAGCAGTCTGGGACATTACACAGATACGCAGTATTTT
CASSLGHYTDTQYF
>NA|TRBD1|TRBJ1-2|TRBV7-9
TGTGCCAGCAGCTTAACCCCGACAGGGGGCGCAGGGGGCTACACCTTC
CASSLTPTGGAGGYTF
>NA|TRBD1|TRBJ2-1|TRBV7-2
TGTGCCAGCAGCCCCGCGAACAGGGGCTACAATGAGCAGTTCTTC
CASSPANRGYNEQFF
>NA|NA|TRBJ1-3|TRBV5-8
TGTGCCAGCAGCTTACACAGTTTGAACTATTTT
CASSLHSLNYF
>NA|NA|TRBJ1-3|TRBV7-2
TGTGCCAGCAGCTTATCGGGTGGGTTCGGCTCTGGAAACACCATATATTTT
CASSLSGGFGSGNTIYF
>NA|NA|TRBJ2-6|TRBV28
TGTGCCAGCAGTCTCGCCGGACAGAGCTCTGGGGCCAACGTCCTGACTTTC
CASSLAGQSSGANVLTF
>NA|NA|TRBJ1-6|TRBV30
TGTGCCTGGAGTGTACGTGGCTATTCACCCCTCCACTTT
CAWSVRGYSPLHF
>NA|NA|TRBJ2-7|TRBV10-3
TGTGCCATCAGTGACAGGCAGGGCAAGTACTTC
CAISDRQGKYF
>few|NA|TRBJ2-7|TRBV6-5
TGTGCCAGCAAGGAGGAATACTCCTACGAGCAGTACTTC
CASKEEYSYEQYF
>NA|TRBD1|TRBJ2-7|TRBV5-1
TGCGCCAGCAGCGCTCCCCGGGGACAGGGGACTTCCTACGAGCAGTACTTC
CASSAPRGQGTSYEQYF
>NA|TRBD1|TRBJ2-5|TRBV5-1
TGCGCCAGCACCACCGGGACAGCGTACCAAGAGACCCAGTACTTC
CASTTGTAYQETQYF
>NA|NA|TRBJ2-7|TRBV18
TGTGCCAGCTCACCCAGCTCCTACGAGCAGTACTTC
CASSPSSYEQYF
>NA|NA|TRBJ1-4|TRBV28
TGTGCCAGCAGTTTACCCCCCCGGGGGAATTTGGAAAAACTGTTTTTT
CASSLPPRGNLEKLFF
>few|NA|TRBJ1-1|TRBV28
TGTGCCAGCAGTTTACCAAACACAGGGACCACTGAAGCTTTCTTT
CASSLPNTGTTEAFF
>NA|TRBD1|TRBJ2-3|TRBV6-5
TGTGCCAGCAGTGTGGGACAGACCATCACAGATACGCAGTATTTT
CASSVGQTITDTQYF
>few|NA|TRBJ2-7|TRBV5-6
TGTGCCAGCAGCAGGACATCGGCCTACGAGCAGTACTTC
CASSRTSAYEQYF
>NA|NA|TRBJ2-1|TRBV6-5
TGTGCCAGCTCAGTGCGGGATAAGCGCAATGAGCAGTTCTTC
CASSVRDKRNEQFF
>NA|NA|TRBJ2-1|TRBV9
TGTGCCAGCGGCGGGGCCGGTACCTACAATGAGCAGTTCTTC
CASGGAGTYNEQFF
>NA|NA|TRBJ2-5|TRBV29-1
TGCAGCGCTGGACAGACCGGAGAGACCCAGTACTTC
CSAGQTGETQYF
>NA|NA|TRBJ2-1|TRBV6-5
TGTGCCAGCAGTTACGGCGGGGTCTACAATGAGCAGTTCTTC
CASSYGGVYNEQFF
>few|NA|TRBJ2-7|TRBV10-3
TGTGCCATCAGTGCCGACAGGATCTACGAGCAGTACTTC
CAISADRIYEQYF
>few|TRBD1|TRBJ1-5|TRBV10-2
TGCGCCAGCAGTGAGACAGGGGGGGTTCAGCCCCAGCATTTT
CASSETGGVQPQHF
>few|TRBD1|TRBJ2-3|TRBV30
TGTGCCTGGAGTGTACTGGGTTTTGGGGGACAGGGGAGCACAGATACGCAGTATTTT
CAWSVLGFGGQGSTDTQYF
>few|TRBD1|TRBJ2-7|TRBV5-6
TGTGCCAGCAGCTTGTACAGGGGGCTAGAAGAGCAGTACTTC
CASSLYRGLEEQYF